The rows below give T cell receptor beta chains drawn from one sample of a study of Ad26.COV2.S vaccination and SARS-CoV-2 variants. Here immunoSEQ multiplex PCR was the method, and the copy in TCRdb shows in-frame clones only, minus some. Of approximately 500,000 clones in the sample, roughly 85% were seen once. This specimen was peripheral blood, taken in a trial of Ad26.COV2.S vaccine versus placebo. The receptor set was obtained from a person between 18 and 59 years old who received the Ad26.COV2.S COVID-19 vaccine or a placebo. Both conserved end residues are trimmed from each CDR3. The D gene is left open where the match is weak.

TRBJ2-1,TRBV7-9,.,ASSFPQPYEQF
TRBJ1-2,TRBV19,.,ASNVRGQVPYT
TRBJ2-1,TRBV5-1,.,ASSLVGSMGRDEQF
TRBJ1-2,TRBV4-3,.,ASSQAQNGGYT
TRBJ2-3,TRBV30,.,AWRGSDTQY
TRBJ1-2,TRBV16,.,ASSRPGRYGYT
TRBJ2-2,TRBV2,.,ASSSQGYTGELF
TRBJ2-5,TRBV28,TRBD1,ASSLTGGSQETQY
TRBJ1-2,TRBV27,TRBD1,ASSLSGGTGSYGYT
TRBJ2-5,TRBV7-2,.,ASSLGLPKKTQY
TRBJ2-6,TRBV27,TRBD2,ASGPFGLAVSGANVLT
TRBJ1-2,TRBV25-1,.,ASSDKNYGYT
TRBJ2-3,TRBV7-3,.,ASSLGGVSTDTQY
TRBJ2-1,TRBV6-6,.,ASSYSPDNEQF
TRBJ1-5,TRBV6-6,.,ASSGYSNQPQH